Below, 3 T cell receptor beta chains from the same sample are listed, as sequenced in a study of a mutant IDH1 vaccine in newly diagnosed glioma. The assay was immunoSEQ multiplex PCR, and TCRdb's table has in-frame clones only and misses some. Among approximately 57,000 clones listed, 81% were seen once. Their specific antigens are unknown. Time point: week 23, last vaccination. In every dose of vaccine, 300 ug of mutant IDH1 20-mer peptide was given alongside topical imiquimod. The material sequenced was PBMCs, taken from a glioma patient whose treatment included an IDH1 peptide vaccine. These receptors were collected from a woman in her forties with glioma. Some clones in this sample may be carry-over from other donors' samples.

The chain has TRBV27 and TRBJ2-2; a possible D gene is TRBD1 (6 bases). Deletions cut 7 bases from V and 4 bases from J, with 16 bases between. Germline values: CDR1 MNHEY, CDR2 SMNVEV (reference sequence). This CDR3 region has 15 residues. The CDR3 DNA reads as TGTGCCAGCAAACGACAGGTCTTCGGCACCGGGGAGCTGTTTTTT. This codes for CASKRQVFGTGELFF.

The rearrangement links TRBV2 to TRBJ1-5; D uncertain. The CDR3 consists of 13 residues. V was shortened by 7 bases and J by 1 base, with 8 bases between the two germline ends. Per the germline V gene, CDR1 is SNHLY and CDR2 is FYNNEI. Here the CDR3 DNA reads TGTGCCAGCACTCGAGAAAGCAATCAGCCCCAGCATTTT. This translates into CASTRESNQPQHF.

J is TRBJ2-3 and V is TRBV5-4; the D is unclear. The germline CDR1 and CDR2 sequences are SGHNT and YYREEE (reference sequence). The CDR3 spans 15 residues. V shed 4 bases and J shed 1 base, with 13 bases lying between them. CDR3 in DNA: TGTGCCAGCAGCGGGCCGGGCGCCCGCACAGATACGCAGTATTTT. Amino acids: CASSGPGARTDTQYF. The full variable domain, with the rest looked up from reference TRBV5-4 and TRBJ2-3, is ETGVTQSPTHLIKTRGQQVTLRCSSQSGHNTVSWYQQALGQGPQFIFQYYREEENGRGNFPPRFSGLQFPNYSSELNVNALELDDSALYLCASSGPGARTDTQYFGPGTRLTVL.